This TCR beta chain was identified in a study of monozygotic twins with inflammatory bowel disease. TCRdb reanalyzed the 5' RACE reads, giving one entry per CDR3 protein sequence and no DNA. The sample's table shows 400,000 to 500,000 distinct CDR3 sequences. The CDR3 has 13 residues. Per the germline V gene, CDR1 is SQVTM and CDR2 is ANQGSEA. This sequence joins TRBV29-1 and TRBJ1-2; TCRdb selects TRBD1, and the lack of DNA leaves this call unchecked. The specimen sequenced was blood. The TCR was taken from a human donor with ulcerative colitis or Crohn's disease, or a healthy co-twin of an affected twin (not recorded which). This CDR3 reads CSVEGQGTGGYTF. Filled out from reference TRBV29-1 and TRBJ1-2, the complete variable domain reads SAVISQKPSRDICQRGTSLTIQCQVDSQVTMMFWYRQQPGQSLTLIATANQGSEATYESGFVIDKFPISRPNLTFSTLTVSNMSPEDSSIYLCSVEGQGTGGYTFGSGTRLTVV.